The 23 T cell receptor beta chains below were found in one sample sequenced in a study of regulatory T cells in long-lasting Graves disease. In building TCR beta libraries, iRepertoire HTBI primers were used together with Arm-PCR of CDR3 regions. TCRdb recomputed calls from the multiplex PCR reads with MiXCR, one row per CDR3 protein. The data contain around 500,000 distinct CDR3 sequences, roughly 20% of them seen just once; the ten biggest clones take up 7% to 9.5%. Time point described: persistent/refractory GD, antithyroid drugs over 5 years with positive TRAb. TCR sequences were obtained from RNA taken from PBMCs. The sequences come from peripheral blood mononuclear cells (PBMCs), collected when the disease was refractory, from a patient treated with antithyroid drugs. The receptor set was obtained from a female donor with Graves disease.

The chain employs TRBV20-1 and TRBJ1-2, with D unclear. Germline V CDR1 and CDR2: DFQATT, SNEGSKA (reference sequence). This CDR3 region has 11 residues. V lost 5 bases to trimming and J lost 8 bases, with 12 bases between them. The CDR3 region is CSARRPKGYTF. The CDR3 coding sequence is TGCAGTGCTCGAAGGCCGAAGGGCTACACCTTC.

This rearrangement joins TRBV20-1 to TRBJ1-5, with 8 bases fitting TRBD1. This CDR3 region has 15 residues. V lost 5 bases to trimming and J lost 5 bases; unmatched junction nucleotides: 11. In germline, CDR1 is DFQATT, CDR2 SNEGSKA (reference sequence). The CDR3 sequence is CSAPGGQGSDQPQHF. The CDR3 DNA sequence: TGCAGTGCTCCGGGCGGACAGGGATCGGATCAGCCCCAGCATTTT.

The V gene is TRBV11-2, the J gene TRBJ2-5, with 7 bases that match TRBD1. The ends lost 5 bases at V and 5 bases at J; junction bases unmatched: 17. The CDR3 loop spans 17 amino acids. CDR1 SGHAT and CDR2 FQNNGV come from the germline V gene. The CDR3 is CASSAGPTLDRRETQYF. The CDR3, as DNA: TGTGCCAGCAGCGCCGGGCCCACCCTGGACAGGCGGGAGACCCAGTACTTC.

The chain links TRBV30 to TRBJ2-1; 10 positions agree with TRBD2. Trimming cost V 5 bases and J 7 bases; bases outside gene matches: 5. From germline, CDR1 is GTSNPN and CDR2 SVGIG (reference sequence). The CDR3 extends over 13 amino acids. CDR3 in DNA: TGTGCCTGGGCTAGCGGGAGTAAGAATGAGCAGTTCTTC. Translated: CAWASGSKNEQFF.

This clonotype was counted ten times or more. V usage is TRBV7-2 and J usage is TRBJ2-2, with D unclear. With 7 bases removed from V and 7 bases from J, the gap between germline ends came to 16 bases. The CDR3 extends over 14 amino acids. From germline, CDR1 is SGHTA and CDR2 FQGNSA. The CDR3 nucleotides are TGTGCCAGCAAATATTCCGGAGTCAGCGGGGAGCTGTTTTTT. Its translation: CASKYSGVSGELFF.

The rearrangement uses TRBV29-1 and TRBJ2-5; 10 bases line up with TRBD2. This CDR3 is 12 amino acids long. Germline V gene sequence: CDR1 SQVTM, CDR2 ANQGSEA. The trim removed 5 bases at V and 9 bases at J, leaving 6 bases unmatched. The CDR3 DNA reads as TGCAGCGTTCCTACTAGCGGGAATCCCCAGTACTTC. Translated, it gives CSVPTSGNPQYF.

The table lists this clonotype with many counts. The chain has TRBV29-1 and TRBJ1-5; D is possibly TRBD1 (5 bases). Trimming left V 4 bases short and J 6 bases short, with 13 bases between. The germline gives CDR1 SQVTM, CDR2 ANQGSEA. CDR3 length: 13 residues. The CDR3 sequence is CSVASGYGQPQHF. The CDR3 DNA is TGCAGCGTTGCATCAGGGTACGGTCAGCCCCAGCATTTT.

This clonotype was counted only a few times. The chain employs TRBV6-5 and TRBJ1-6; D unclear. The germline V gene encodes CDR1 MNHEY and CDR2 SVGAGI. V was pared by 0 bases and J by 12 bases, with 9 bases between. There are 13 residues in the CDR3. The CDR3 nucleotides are TGTGCCAGCAGTTACTCCGGGTCCCAACCCCTCCACTTT. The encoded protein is CASSYSGSQPLHF.

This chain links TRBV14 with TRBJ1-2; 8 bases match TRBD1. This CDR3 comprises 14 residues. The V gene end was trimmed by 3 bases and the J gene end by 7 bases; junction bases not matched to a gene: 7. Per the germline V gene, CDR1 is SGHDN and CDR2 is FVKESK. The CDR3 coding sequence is TGTGCCAGCAGCCATAGGACAGGGTCGGGTGGCTACACCTTC. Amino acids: CASSHRTGSGGYTF.

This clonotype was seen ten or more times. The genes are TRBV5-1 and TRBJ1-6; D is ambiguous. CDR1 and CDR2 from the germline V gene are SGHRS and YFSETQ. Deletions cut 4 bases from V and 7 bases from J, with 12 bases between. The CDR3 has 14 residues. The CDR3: CASSVGGYNSPLHF. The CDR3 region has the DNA TGCGCCAGCAGCGTGGGAGGGTACAATTCACCCCTCCACTTT.

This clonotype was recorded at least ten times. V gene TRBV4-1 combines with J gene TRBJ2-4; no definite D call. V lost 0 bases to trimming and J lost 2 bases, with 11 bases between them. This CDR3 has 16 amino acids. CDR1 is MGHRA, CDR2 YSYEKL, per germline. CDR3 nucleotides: TGCGCCAGCAGCCAAGATAAGGGAATGACCAAAAACATTCAGTACTTC. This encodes CASSQDKGMTKNIQYF.

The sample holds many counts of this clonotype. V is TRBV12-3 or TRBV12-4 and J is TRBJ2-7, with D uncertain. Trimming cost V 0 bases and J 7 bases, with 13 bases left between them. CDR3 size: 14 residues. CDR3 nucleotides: TGTGCCAGCAGTTTAGCGCTTGGGTTGGGAGAGCAGTACTTC. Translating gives CASSLALGLGEQYF.

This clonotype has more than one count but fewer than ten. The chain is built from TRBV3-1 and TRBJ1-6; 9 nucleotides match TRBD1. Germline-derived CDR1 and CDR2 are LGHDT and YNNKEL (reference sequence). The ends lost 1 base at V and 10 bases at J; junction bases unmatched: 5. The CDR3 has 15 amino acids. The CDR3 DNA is TGTGCCAGCAGCCAAGGGACAGGGGAGATGTCACCCCTCCACTTT. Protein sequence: CASSQGTGEMSPLHF.

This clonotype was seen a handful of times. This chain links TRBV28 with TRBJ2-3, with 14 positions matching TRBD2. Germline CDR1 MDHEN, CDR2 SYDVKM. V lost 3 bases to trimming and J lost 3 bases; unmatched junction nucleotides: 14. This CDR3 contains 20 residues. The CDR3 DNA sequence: TGTGCCAGCAGTTTCCTCCAGCCCGGGACTAGCGGGAGTGGGACAGATACGCAGTATTTT. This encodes CASSFLQPGTSGSGTDTQYF. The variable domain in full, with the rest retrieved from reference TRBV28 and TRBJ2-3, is DVKVTQSSRYLVKRTGEKVFLECVQDMDHENMFWYRQDPGLGLRLIYFSYDVKMKEKGDIPEGYSVSREKKERFSLILESASTNQTSMYLCASSFLQPGTSGSGTDTQYFGPGTRLTVL.

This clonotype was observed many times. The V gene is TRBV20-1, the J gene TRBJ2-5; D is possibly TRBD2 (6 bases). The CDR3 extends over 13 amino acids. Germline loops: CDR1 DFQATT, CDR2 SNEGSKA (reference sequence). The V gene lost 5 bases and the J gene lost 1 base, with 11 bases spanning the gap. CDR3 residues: CSAGAGVQETQYF. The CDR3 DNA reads TGCAGTGCTGGAGCGGGTGTCCAAGAGACCCAGTACTTC.

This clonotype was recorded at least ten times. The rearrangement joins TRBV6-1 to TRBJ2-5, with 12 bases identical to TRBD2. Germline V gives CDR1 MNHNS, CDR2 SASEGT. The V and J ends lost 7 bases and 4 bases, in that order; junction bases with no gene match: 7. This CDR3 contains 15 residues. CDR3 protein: CASTPLAGGGETQYF. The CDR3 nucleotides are TGTGCCAGCACCCCACTAGCGGGAGGAGGAGAGACCCAGTACTTC.

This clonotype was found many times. The CDR3 spells CAWSRQGAYEQYF. In DNA form, the CDR3 reads TGTGCCTGGAGTAGGCAGGGGGCGTATGAGCAGTACTTC. This sequence joins TRBV30 and TRBJ2-7, with TRBD1 identical over 8 bases. V was clipped by 2 bases and J by 7 bases; unmatched bases: 7. In germline, CDR1 is GTSNPN, CDR2 SVGIG (reference sequence). The CDR3 has 13 residues.

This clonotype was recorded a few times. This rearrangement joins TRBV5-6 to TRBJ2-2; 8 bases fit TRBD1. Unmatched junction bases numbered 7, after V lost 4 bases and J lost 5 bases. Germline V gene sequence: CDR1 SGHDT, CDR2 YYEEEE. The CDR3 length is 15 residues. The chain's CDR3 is CASSQRDRRTGELFF. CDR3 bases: TGTGCCAGCAGCCAACGGGACAGGAGGACCGGGGAGCTGTTTTTT.

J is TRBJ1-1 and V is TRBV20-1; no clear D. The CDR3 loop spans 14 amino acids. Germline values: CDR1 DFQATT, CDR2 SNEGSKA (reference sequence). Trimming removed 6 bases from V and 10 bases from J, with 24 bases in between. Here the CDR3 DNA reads TGCAGTGCGACCCTTCGCCTGGGAATAGGTGGAGCTTTCTTT. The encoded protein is CSATLRLGIGGAFF.

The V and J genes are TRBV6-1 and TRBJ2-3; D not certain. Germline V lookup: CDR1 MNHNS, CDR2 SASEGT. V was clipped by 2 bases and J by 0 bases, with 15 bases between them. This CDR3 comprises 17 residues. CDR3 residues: CASSEKWPPPSTDTQYF. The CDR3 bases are TGTGCCAGCAGTGAAAAATGGCCGCCGCCTAGCACAGATACGCAGTATTTT.

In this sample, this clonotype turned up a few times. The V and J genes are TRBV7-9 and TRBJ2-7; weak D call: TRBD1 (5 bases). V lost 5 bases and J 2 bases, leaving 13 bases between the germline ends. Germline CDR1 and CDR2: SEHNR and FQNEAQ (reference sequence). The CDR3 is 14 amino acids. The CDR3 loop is CASSPGRRPYEQYF. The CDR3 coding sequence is TGTGCCAGCAGCCCAGGGCGACGGCCCTACGAGCAGTACTTC. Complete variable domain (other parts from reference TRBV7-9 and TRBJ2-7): DTGVSQNPRHKITKRGQNVTFRCDPISEHNRLYWYRQTLGQGPEFLTYFQNEAQLEKSRLLSDRFSAERPKGSFSTLEIQRTEQGDSAMYLCASSPGRRPYEQYFGPGTRLTVT.

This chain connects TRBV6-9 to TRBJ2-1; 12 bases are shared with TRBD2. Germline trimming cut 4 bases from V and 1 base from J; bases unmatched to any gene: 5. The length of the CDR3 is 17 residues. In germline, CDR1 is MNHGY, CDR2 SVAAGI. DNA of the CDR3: TGTGCCAGCAGTTCCGGGACTAGCGGGCCATCCTACAATGAGCAGTTCTTC. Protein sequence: CASSSGTSGPSYNEQFF.

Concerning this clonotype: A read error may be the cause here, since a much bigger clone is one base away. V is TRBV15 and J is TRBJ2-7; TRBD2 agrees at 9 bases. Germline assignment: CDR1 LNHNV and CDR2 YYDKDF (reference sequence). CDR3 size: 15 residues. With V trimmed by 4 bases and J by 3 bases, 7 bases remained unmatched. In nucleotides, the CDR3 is TGTGCCACCAGCATCGGGACTAGCAGCTACTACGAGCAGTACTTC. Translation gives CATSIGTSSYYEQYF.